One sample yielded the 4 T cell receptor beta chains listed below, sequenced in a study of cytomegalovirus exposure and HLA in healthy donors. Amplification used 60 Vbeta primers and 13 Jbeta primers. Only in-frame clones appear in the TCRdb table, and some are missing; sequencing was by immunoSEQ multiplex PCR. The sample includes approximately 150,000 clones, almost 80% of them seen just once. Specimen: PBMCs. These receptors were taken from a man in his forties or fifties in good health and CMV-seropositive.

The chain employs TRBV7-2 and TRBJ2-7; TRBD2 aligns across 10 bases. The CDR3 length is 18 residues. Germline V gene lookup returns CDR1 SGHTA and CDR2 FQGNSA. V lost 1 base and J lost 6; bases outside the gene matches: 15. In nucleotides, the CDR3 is TGTGCCAGCAGCTTAGTAGGGGCTAGCGGGAGACGAGGGAGCGAGCAGTACTTC. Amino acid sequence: CASSLVGASGRRGSEQYF.

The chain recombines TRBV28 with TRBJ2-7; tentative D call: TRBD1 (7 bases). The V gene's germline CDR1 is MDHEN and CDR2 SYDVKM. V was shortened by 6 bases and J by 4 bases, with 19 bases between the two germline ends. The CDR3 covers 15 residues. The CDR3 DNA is TGTGCCAGCAGCCGCCTCCGGGGGACAGCTTACGAGCAGTACTTC. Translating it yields CASSRLRGTAYEQYF.

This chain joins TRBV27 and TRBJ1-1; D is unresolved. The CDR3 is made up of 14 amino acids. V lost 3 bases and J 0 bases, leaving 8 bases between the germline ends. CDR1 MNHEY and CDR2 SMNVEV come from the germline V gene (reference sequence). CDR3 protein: CASSLRALNTEAFF. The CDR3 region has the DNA TGTGCCAGCAGTTTGAGAGCTTTGAACACTGAAGCTTTCTTT.

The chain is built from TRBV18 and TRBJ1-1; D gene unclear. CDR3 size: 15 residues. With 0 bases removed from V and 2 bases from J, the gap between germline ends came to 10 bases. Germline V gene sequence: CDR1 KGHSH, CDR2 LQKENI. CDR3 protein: CASSPPWAANTEAFF. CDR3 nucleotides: TGTGCCAGCTCACCACCGTGGGCAGCAAACACTGAAGCTTTCTTT.